Listed below are T cell receptor beta chains from one sample, sequenced in a study of blood T cell repertoires in COVID-19. Libraries were prepared by immunoSEQ multiplex PCR; TCRdb keeps only in-frame clonotypes and omits some of them. This sample carries tens of thousands of clones, around 87% of them seen once, and the ten largest clones take 15% to 20%. Sequencing used peripheral blood. These receptors originate from a human donor in a cohort sampled during active COVID-19. Each CDR3 is given with its conserved first and last residue. The order of the fields is V gene, clone size, J gene, D gene, CDR3 protein, CDR3 DNA. A D gene is named only where the DNA matches it firmly. Size tells how often a clone was seen (once, few, many) or the class of an expanded clone, and some rows leave it out.

TRBV2	NA	TRBJ2-1	TRBD2	CASSGLSAGGPREQFF	TGTGCCAGCAGTGGGTTGTCGGCGGGGGGCCCTCGGGAGCAGTTCTTC
TRBV7-3	NA	TRBJ2-3	TRBD2	CASSLSGGVADTQYF	TGTGCCAGCAGCTTATCGGGGGGAGTCGCGGATACGCAGTATTTT
TRBV5-1	NA	TRBJ2-2	TRBD2	CASSPETSGGRELFF	TGCGCCAGCAGCCCGGAGACTAGCGGGGGTCGGGAGCTGTTTTTT
TRBV30	NA	TRBJ1-2	TRBD1	CASLGQGRYTF	TGTGCCTCCTTGGGACAGGGCCGCTACACCTTC
TRBV14	NA	TRBJ1-6	NA	CASSEAGRSYNSPLHF	TGTGCCAGCAGCGAAGCGGGGAGGTCCTATAATTCACCCCTCCACTTT
TRBV27	NA	TRBJ1-2	NA	CASSLSSISNYGYTF	TGTGCCAGCAGCCTCAGTTCGATTTCTAACTATGGCTACACCTTC
TRBV28	NA	TRBJ1-2	TRBD1	CASSVDRVGGYTF	TGTGCCAGCAGCGTTGACAGGGTAGGAGGCTACACCTTC
TRBV4-1	once	TRBJ2-3	NA	CASSPGGGGPPDTQYF	TGCGCCAGCAGCCCCGGCGGAGGGGGCCCGCCAGATACGCAGTATTTT
TRBV5-1	once	TRBJ1-2	TRBD1	CASSAGDRDYGYTF	TGCGCCAGCAGCGCAGGGGACAGGGACTATGGCTACACCTTC
TRBV29-1	NA	TRBJ2-7	NA	CSVGAGPYEQYF	TGCAGCGTTGGGGCAGGGCCATACGAGCAGTACTTC
TRBV7-6	NA	TRBJ1-4	NA	CASSLVGVGTSTNEKLFF	TGTGCCAGCAGCTTAGTCGGAGTGGGTACATCTACTAATGAAAAACTGTTTTTT
TRBV5-6	NA	TRBJ1-3	TRBD1	CASSLAGTEFLTRVTIYF	TGTGCCAGCAGCTTGGCGGGGACAGAATTTTTGACTCGAGTCACCATATATTTT
TRBV5-1	once	TRBJ2-5	NA	CASSTGVEGETQYF	TGCGCCAGCAGCACCGGGGTGGAGGGAGAGACCCAGTACTTC
TRBV6-1	once	TRBJ2-5	TRBD2	CASSVTSGGNVPETQYF	TGTGCCAGCAGTGTAACTAGCGGGGGTAACGTCCCGGAGACCCAGTACTTC
TRBV6-5	NA	TRBJ1-1	NA	CASFRTVNTEAFF	TGTGCCAGCTTCCGGACAGTGAACACTGAAGCTTTCTTT
TRBV5-1	NA	TRBJ2-7	TRBD1	CASRLWDRGLEQYF	TGCGCCAGCAGGTTGTGGGACAGGGGGCTCGAGCAGTACTTC
TRBV27	NA	TRBJ2-7	TRBD2	CASSLWGLGTYEQYF	TGTGCCAGCAGTTTATGGGGACTAGGCACCTACGAGCAGTACTTC
TRBV6-5	once	TRBJ1-4	NA	CASKVQGEANEKLFF	TGTGCCAGCAAGGTGCAGGGCGAGGCTAATGAAAAACTGTTTTTT
TRBV6-6	NA	TRBJ1-1	NA	CASSYQIMGANTEAFF	TGTGCCAGCAGTTACCAAATCATGGGAGCAAACACTGAAGCTTTCTTT
TRBV5-4	NA	TRBJ2-2	TRBD2	CASSLGLAGWNTGELFF	TGTGCCAGCAGCCTCGGACTAGCGGGGTGGAACACCGGGGAGCTGTTTTTT
TRBV28	NA	TRBJ2-4	NA	CASREGIAKNIQYF	TGTGCCAGCAGGGAGGGAATAGCCAAAAACATTCAGTACTTC
TRBV7-9	NA	TRBJ2-7	NA	CASSLVLTQADEQYF	TGTGCCAGCAGCTTAGTACTGACACAGGCGGACGAGCAGTACTTC
TRBV6-1	NA	TRBJ2-1	TRBD2	CASSVSGLAGEWSYNEQFF	TGTGCCAGCAGTGTGTCCGGACTAGCGGGGGAGTGGTCCTACAATGAGCAGTTCTTC
TRBV2	NA	TRBJ1-3	TRBD1	CASNRQGASSGNTIYF	TGTGCCAGCAATCGACAGGGGGCTTCCTCTGGAAACACCATATATTTT
TRBV5-3	once	TRBJ2-7	TRBD1	CARSLRDSTYEQYF	TGTGCCAGAAGCCTCCGGGACAGCACCTACGAGCAGTACTTC
TRBV6-2/TRBV6-3	NA	TRBJ2-5	TRBD1	CASSSGQLAETQYF	TGTGCCAGCAGTTCGGGACAGCTCGCGGAGACCCAGTACTTC
TRBV2	NA	TRBJ2-7	NA	CASSESQQYF	TGTGCCAGCAGTGAGAGTCAGCAGTACTTC
TRBV12-3/TRBV12-4	NA	TRBJ1-2	NA	CASSGTSYGYTF	TGTGCCAGCAGTGGGACTTCCTATGGCTACACCTTC
TRBV2	NA	TRBJ1-1	NA	CASSRGPEAFF	TGTGCCAGCAGCCGCGGGCCTGAAGCTTTCTTT
TRBV6-5	NA	TRBJ1-1	NA	CASSSQGSTEAFF	TGTGCCAGCAGTTCGCAGGGATCGACTGAAGCTTTCTTT
TRBV5-1	NA	TRBJ1-1	TRBD1	CASSLSDREGEAFF	TGCGCCAGCAGCTTGTCGGACAGGGAGGGTGAAGCTTTCTTT
TRBV5-1	NA	TRBJ1-5	NA	CASSLDGGNQPQHF	TGCGCCAGCAGCCTAGACGGGGGAAATCAGCCCCAGCATTTT
TRBV11-1	NA	TRBJ2-1	NA	CASSLALVTEPSGNEQFF	TGTGCCAGCAGCTTAGCGCTCGTGACTGAACCGTCCGGCAATGAGCAGTTCTTC
TRBV18	NA	TRBJ2-5	NA	CASSPREEETQYF	TGTGCCAGCTCCCCGCGTGAGGAAGAGACCCAGTACTTC
TRBV6-5	NA	TRBJ1-6	TRBD1	CASSYSTQGGGSPLHF	TGTGCCAGCAGTTACTCCACACAGGGGGGTGGGTCACCCCTCCACTTT
TRBV28	NA	TRBJ1-1	TRBD1	CASSSMTGGYTEAFF	TGTGCCAGCAGTTCTATGACAGGGGGCTACACTGAAGCTTTCTTT
TRBV27	few	TRBJ2-1	NA	CASSPHHRAYNEQFF	TGTGCCAGCAGTCCCCACCATCGGGCCTACAATGAGCAGTTCTTC
TRBV6-4	NA	TRBJ2-3	NA	CASSAAGLTDTQYF	TGTGCCAGCAGTGCCGCGGGACTCACAGATACGCAGTATTTT
TRBV6-5	NA	TRBJ2-1	NA	CASSSLSYNEQFF	TGTGCCAGCTCTAGCCTCTCCTACAATGAGCAGTTCTTC
TRBV6-1	NA	TRBJ1-6	TRBD1	CASSEKGAVIYSPLHF	TGTGCCAGCAGTGAAAAGGGGGCCGTAATCTATTCACCCCTCCACTTT
TRBV5-6	NA	TRBJ2-1	TRBD2	CASTSGGAYYNEQFF	TGTGCCAGCACCAGCGGGGGGGCCTACTACAATGAGCAGTTCTTC
TRBV5-4	NA	TRBJ2-1	TRBD2	CASTWTSGGKSSYNEQFF	TGTGCCAGCACATGGACTAGCGGGGGGAAGAGCTCCTACAATGAGCAGTTCTTC
TRBV6-6	NA	TRBJ1-2	NA	CASSPIGEGNYGYTF	TGTGCCAGCAGTCCGATAGGGGAGGGAAACTATGGCTACACCTTC
TRBV13	NA	TRBJ2-4	TRBD2	CASSYSGGILAKNIQYF	TGTGCCAGCAGCTATAGCGGGGGGATACTAGCCAAAAACATTCAGTACTTC
TRBV21-1	NA	TRBJ1-2	NA	CASTPDSLIYGYTF	TGTGCCAGCACTCCGGACAGCCTTATTTATGGCTACACCTTC
TRBV7-9	NA	TRBJ2-1	NA	CASSLVRDNEQFF	TGTGCCAGCAGCTTAGTCCGGGACAATGAGCAGTTCTTC
TRBV7-9	NA	TRBJ1-1	TRBD1	CASSPETGVIRAFF	TGTGCCAGCAGCCCCGAGACAGGGGTAATTCGAGCTTTCTTT
TRBV12-3/TRBV12-4	NA	TRBJ1-1	NA	CASIQHMNTEAFF	TGTGCCAGCATCCAACACATGAACACTGAAGCTTTCTTT
TRBV19	NA	TRBJ2-7	NA	CASSETASYEQYF	TGTGCCAGTAGTGAAACAGCCTCCTACGAGCAGTACTTC